Here is one T cell receptor (beta chain) with its context. The record originates from a study of blood T cell repertoires in COVID-19. Germline CDR1 reads MNHEY; CDR2 reads SVGAGI. The CDR3 sequence is 16 residues long. J lost 3 bases, V lost 2 bases, and 6 bases had no gene match. Data came from immunoSEQ multiplex PCR; TCRdb stores just in-frame clones and leaves some out. Of about 160,000 clones in the sample, about 83% were seen once. The receptor was derived from an elderly woman with acute or convalescent COVID-19. The V gene is TRBV6-5, the J gene TRBJ2-2; 7 bases fit TRBD2. Source material: peripheral blood. As DNA, the CDR3 is TGTGCCAGCAGTTACGACGGGGGGACGTACACCGGGGAGCTGTTTTTT. It encodes CASSYDGGTYTGELFF.